The rows below give T cell receptor beta chains drawn from one sample of a study of cytomegalovirus exposure and HLA in healthy donors. Some clones are missing from TCRdb's copy, which holds only in-frame ones; the method was immunoSEQ multiplex PCR. The repertoire holds about 120,000 clones, with over 75% as singletons. The specimen sequenced was PBMCs. These receptors all stem from a man aged 35 to 55 in good health and CMV-seropositive. CDR3s include the opening cysteine and the closing phenylalanine or tryptophan. Fields, in order: J gene, clone size, V gene, CDR3 length, D gene, CDR3 DNA, CDR3 protein. D genes are given only for firm matches. Clone size is not always given. Where it is, it says once, few, many or a class for expanded clones.

j_call: TRBJ1-5; clone_size: once; v_call: TRBV6-5; cdr3_length: 12; d_call: NA; cdr3_nt: TGTGCCAGCAGTTACTCCCAGGGTTGGGTCCATTTT; cdr3_aa: CASSYSQGWVHF
j_call: TRBJ2-1; clone_size: NA; v_call: TRBV19; cdr3_length: 15; d_call: TRBD2; cdr3_nt: TGTGCCAGTAGTACACGACTAGCGGGTTCCAATGAGCAGTTCTTC; cdr3_aa: CASSTRLAGSNEQFF
j_call: TRBJ2-3; clone_size: NA; v_call: TRBV4-3; cdr3_length: 17; d_call: NA; cdr3_nt: TGCGCCAGCAGCCAAGGATTAGTATTGCCCGGCACAGATACGCAGTATTTT; cdr3_aa: CASSQGLVLPGTDTQYF
j_call: TRBJ2-7; clone_size: NA; v_call: TRBV5-1; cdr3_length: 14; d_call: TRBD1; cdr3_nt: TGCGCCAGCAGCTTGGAAGGGGGCAGATACGAGCAGTACTTC; cdr3_aa: CASSLEGGRYEQYF
j_call: TRBJ1-2; clone_size: NA; v_call: TRBV29-1; cdr3_length: 15; d_call: TRBD1; cdr3_nt: TGCAGCGTTGAATCAGGACAGGGAATCAACTATGGCTACACCTTC; cdr3_aa: CSVESGQGINYGYTF
j_call: TRBJ2-3; clone_size: NA; v_call: TRBV7-9; cdr3_length: 16; d_call: NA; cdr3_nt: TGTGCCAGCAGCTTAGAGGGGTTAAACCCCGCAGATACGCAGTATTTT; cdr3_aa: CASSLEGLNPADTQYF
j_call: TRBJ1-4; clone_size: NA; v_call: TRBV27; cdr3_length: 13; d_call: TRBD1; cdr3_nt: TGTGCCAGCAGTTTTAGGACAGGTGAAAAACTGTTTTTT; cdr3_aa: CASSFRTGEKLFF
j_call: TRBJ2-7; clone_size: NA; v_call: TRBV6-5; cdr3_length: 14; d_call: TRBD1; cdr3_nt: TGTGCCAGCAGTGGGGACAGGGGGCTATACGAGCAGTACTTC; cdr3_aa: CASSGDRGLYEQYF
j_call: TRBJ1-6; clone_size: NA; v_call: TRBV28; cdr3_length: 14; d_call: NA; cdr3_nt: TGTGCCAGCACTAGACAGAACTATAATTCACCCCTCCACTTT; cdr3_aa: CASTRQNYNSPLHF
j_call: TRBJ2-5; clone_size: NA; v_call: TRBV7-2; cdr3_length: 13; d_call: NA; cdr3_nt: TGTGCCAGCAGCTTAGAACAACTCCAGGCCCAGTACTTC; cdr3_aa: CASSLEQLQAQYF
j_call: TRBJ1-4; clone_size: NA; v_call: TRBV19; cdr3_length: 13; d_call: NA; cdr3_nt: TGTGCCAGTAACCTCAGAGAGAGGGAAAAACTGTTTTTT; cdr3_aa: CASNLREREKLFF
j_call: TRBJ2-3; clone_size: once; v_call: TRBV7-2; cdr3_length: 14; d_call: NA; cdr3_nt: TGTGCCAGCAGCACGGGTACTAGCACAGATACGCAGTATTTT; cdr3_aa: CASSTGTSTDTQYF
j_call: TRBJ2-5; clone_size: NA; v_call: TRBV4-2; cdr3_length: 14; d_call: NA; cdr3_nt: TGTGCCAGCAGCCATCCTGACTTTGAAGAGACCCAGTACTTC; cdr3_aa: CASSHPDFEETQYF
j_call: TRBJ1-5; clone_size: NA; v_call: TRBV6-5; cdr3_length: 16; d_call: NA; cdr3_nt: TGTGCCAGCAGGTACAGGGCCCAAGTCGCGGGCCAGCCCCAGCATTTT; cdr3_aa: CASRYRAQVAGQPQHF
j_call: TRBJ2-5; clone_size: NA; v_call: TRBV7-2; cdr3_length: 14; d_call: NA; cdr3_nt: TGTGCCAGCAGCTTAGTACCTGCGGTGGAGACCCAGTACTTC; cdr3_aa: CASSLVPAVETQYF
j_call: TRBJ1-1; clone_size: NA; v_call: TRBV6-1; cdr3_length: 14; d_call: TRBD1; cdr3_nt: TGTGCCAGCAGTTCTACAGGGGCGGTCACTGAAGCTTTCTTT; cdr3_aa: CASSSTGAVTEAFF
j_call: TRBJ2-1; clone_size: NA; v_call: TRBV19; cdr3_length: 18; d_call: TRBD2; cdr3_nt: TGTGCCACCGTCCTCAAACACCGTCCTAGCGGGGGAAGGAATGAGCAGTTCTTC; cdr3_aa: CATVLKHRPSGGRNEQFF
j_call: TRBJ2-2; clone_size: NA; v_call: TRBV5-6; cdr3_length: 15; d_call: TRBD1; cdr3_nt: TGTGCCAGCAGCTTTGCAGGGGGTTGGGCCGGGGAGCTGTTTTTT; cdr3_aa: CASSFAGGWAGELFF
j_call: TRBJ2-4; clone_size: NA; v_call: TRBV18; cdr3_length: 15; d_call: NA; cdr3_nt: TGTGCCAGCTCTAGAGCCCCGGGGTCCGGAAACAGTCAGTACTTC; cdr3_aa: CASSRAPGSGNSQYF
j_call: TRBJ2-2; clone_size: NA; v_call: TRBV5-1; cdr3_length: 13; d_call: NA; cdr3_nt: TGCGCCAGCAGTCAGGGAGGCACCGGGGAGCTGTTTTTT; cdr3_aa: CASSQGGTGELFF
j_call: TRBJ1-2; clone_size: NA; v_call: TRBV5-1; cdr3_length: 12; d_call: TRBD1; cdr3_nt: TGCGCCAGCAGCTCACAGGGGAGAGGCTACACCTTC; cdr3_aa: CASSSQGRGYTF
j_call: TRBJ2-7; clone_size: NA; v_call: TRBV6-6; cdr3_length: 13; d_call: NA; cdr3_nt: TGTGCCAGCAGTTACTCAAAGAGGTACGAGCAGTACTTC; cdr3_aa: CASSYSKRYEQYF
j_call: TRBJ2-7; clone_size: NA; v_call: TRBV6-6; cdr3_length: 12; d_call: NA; cdr3_nt: TGTGCCGAAGGGGGGACAGTCTACGAGCAGTACTTC; cdr3_aa: CAEGGTVYEQYF
j_call: TRBJ2-7; clone_size: NA; v_call: TRBV7-2; cdr3_length: 14; d_call: TRBD1; cdr3_nt: TGTGCCAGCAGCTTGGACAGGGGATTCTACGAGCAGTACTTC; cdr3_aa: CASSLDRGFYEQYF
j_call: TRBJ1-1; clone_size: NA; v_call: TRBV7-9; cdr3_length: 15; d_call: NA; cdr3_nt: TGTGCCAGCAGCTTAGGCCCTCGTGGCTGGACTGAAGCTTTCTTT; cdr3_aa: CASSLGPRGWTEAFF
j_call: TRBJ2-7; clone_size: once; v_call: TRBV5-4; cdr3_length: 14; d_call: TRBD2; cdr3_nt: TGTGCCAGCAGCTCCCCGGGAGGCGCCTACGAGCAGTACTTC; cdr3_aa: CASSSPGGAYEQYF
j_call: TRBJ1-1; clone_size: once; v_call: TRBV7-9; cdr3_length: 16; d_call: NA; cdr3_nt: TGTTCCAGCAGCGCACGACCAGGGAAGGGGAACACTGAAGCTTTCTTT; cdr3_aa: CSSSARPGKGNTEAFF
j_call: TRBJ1-4; clone_size: NA; v_call: TRBV4-3; cdr3_length: 19; d_call: TRBD1; cdr3_nt: TGCGCCAGCAGCCAAGAGCTCCCACTACCCAGGGGGCGTAATGAAAAACTGTTTTTT; cdr3_aa: CASSQELPLPRGRNEKLFF
j_call: TRBJ1-2; clone_size: NA; v_call: TRBV7-2; cdr3_length: 13; d_call: NA; cdr3_nt: TGTGCCAGCAGCTTAGTCGCGGCTTATGGCTACACCTTC; cdr3_aa: CASSLVAAYGYTF
j_call: TRBJ1-5; clone_size: NA; v_call: TRBV11-3; cdr3_length: 18; d_call: TRBD1; cdr3_nt: TGTGCCAGCAGCGTCAGGACAGGGGGCACTATTAGCAATCAGCCCCAGCATTTT; cdr3_aa: CASSVRTGGTISNQPQHF
j_call: TRBJ1-1; clone_size: few; v_call: TRBV6-5; cdr3_length: 13; d_call: NA; cdr3_nt: TGTGCCGGGGGGGTAGGGCCGAACACTGAAGCTTTCTTT; cdr3_aa: CAGGVGPNTEAFF
j_call: TRBJ1-5; clone_size: NA; v_call: TRBV19; cdr3_length: 15; d_call: TRBD1; cdr3_nt: TGTGCCACCCACCCAAAGGGACAGGGCAATCAGCCCCAGCATTTT; cdr3_aa: CATHPKGQGNQPQHF
j_call: TRBJ2-7; clone_size: few; v_call: TRBV11-2; cdr3_length: 15; d_call: TRBD2; cdr3_nt: TGTGCCAGCAGCTTAGTGCGGGGGGCGGGCGGGGAGCAGTACTTC; cdr3_aa: CASSLVRGAGGEQYF
j_call: TRBJ2-1; clone_size: NA; v_call: TRBV5-6; cdr3_length: 13; d_call: NA; cdr3_nt: TGTGCCAGCAGCCGGGACAACTACAATGAGCAGTTCTTC; cdr3_aa: CASSRDNYNEQFF
j_call: TRBJ2-7; clone_size: NA; v_call: TRBV27; cdr3_length: 15; d_call: TRBD1; cdr3_nt: TGTGCCAGCAGCGAGGGACAGGGTGAGGGGCACGAGCAGTACTTC; cdr3_aa: CASSEGQGEGHEQYF
j_call: TRBJ2-3; clone_size: NA; v_call: TRBV6-4; cdr3_length: 15; d_call: TRBD1; cdr3_nt: TGTGCCAGCAGTGAAAGAGGGACAGAGTCAGATACGCAGTATTTT; cdr3_aa: CASSERGTESDTQYF
j_call: TRBJ2-3; clone_size: NA; v_call: TRBV2; cdr3_length: 15; d_call: TRBD1; cdr3_nt: TGTGCCAGCAGTGACCAGGGGGCGCGAACAGATACGCAGTATTTT; cdr3_aa: CASSDQGARTDTQYF
j_call: TRBJ1-2; clone_size: NA; v_call: TRBV6-1; cdr3_length: 13; d_call: NA; cdr3_nt: TGTGCCAGCAACGGGGGGCAGTCCTATGGCTACACCTTC; cdr3_aa: CASNGGQSYGYTF
j_call: TRBJ2-1; clone_size: NA; v_call: TRBV7-8; cdr3_length: 13; d_call: NA; cdr3_nt: TGTGCCTTAAGCTTACCCCTTAACAATGAGCAGTTCTTC; cdr3_aa: CALSLPLNNEQFF
j_call: TRBJ1-5; clone_size: NA; v_call: TRBV19; cdr3_length: 13; d_call: NA; cdr3_nt: TGTGCCAGTAGTATTGGAGGGAATCAGCCCCAGCATTTT; cdr3_aa: CASSIGGNQPQHF
j_call: TRBJ2-3; clone_size: NA; v_call: TRBV25-1; cdr3_length: 13; d_call: TRBD1; cdr3_nt: TGTGCCAGCAGTAGGGACAGGGTAGATACGCAGTATTTT; cdr3_aa: CASSRDRVDTQYF
j_call: TRBJ2-1; clone_size: few; v_call: TRBV11-2; cdr3_length: 15; d_call: TRBD2; cdr3_nt: TGTGCCAGCAGCTTCAGACTAGCGGGGGACAATGAGCAGTTCTTC; cdr3_aa: CASSFRLAGDNEQFF
j_call: TRBJ1-2; clone_size: few; v_call: TRBV28; cdr3_length: 15; d_call: NA; cdr3_nt: TGTGCCAGCAGCCCCCCGAGGGGGAACGGCTATGGCTACACCTTC; cdr3_aa: CASSPPRGNGYGYTF
j_call: TRBJ1-1; clone_size: NA; v_call: TRBV6-5; cdr3_length: 14; d_call: TRBD1; cdr3_nt: TGTGCCAGCAGAAACCGGGACAGGGCCTCTGAAGCTTTCTTT; cdr3_aa: CASRNRDRASEAFF
j_call: TRBJ2-6; clone_size: NA; v_call: TRBV7-9; cdr3_length: 17; d_call: NA; cdr3_nt: TGTGCCAGCAGCGCTGACAGGCTGCCACCTGGGGCCAACGTCCTGACTTTC; cdr3_aa: CASSADRLPPGANVLTF
j_call: TRBJ2-3; clone_size: once; v_call: TRBV7-2; cdr3_length: 15; d_call: TRBD1; cdr3_nt: TGTGCCAGCAGCTTAGGGACAGGCAGCACAGATACGCAGTATTTT; cdr3_aa: CASSLGTGSTDTQYF
j_call: TRBJ2-5; clone_size: few; v_call: TRBV7-3; cdr3_length: 13; d_call: NA; cdr3_nt: TGTGCCAGCAGCCCCGGGATTAAAGAGACCCAGTACTTC; cdr3_aa: CASSPGIKETQYF
j_call: TRBJ2-5; clone_size: NA; v_call: TRBV10-3; cdr3_length: 16; d_call: TRBD1; cdr3_nt: TGTGCCATCAGTGAAAGGGACAGGGGGAAGGGAGAGACCCAGTACTTC; cdr3_aa: CAISERDRGKGETQYF
j_call: TRBJ2-2; clone_size: NA; v_call: TRBV15; cdr3_length: 14; d_call: NA; cdr3_nt: TGTGCCACCAGCATGGGACAGAACACCGGGGAGCTGTTTTTT; cdr3_aa: CATSMGQNTGELFF
j_call: TRBJ2-7; clone_size: NA; v_call: TRBV5-4; cdr3_length: 15; d_call: TRBD1; cdr3_nt: TGTGCCAGCAGCGGACCGGACAGGGGAAATCACGAGCAGTACTTC; cdr3_aa: CASSGPDRGNHEQYF
j_call: TRBJ2-7; clone_size: once; v_call: TRBV7-2; cdr3_length: 13; d_call: TRBD2; cdr3_nt: TGTGCCAGCAGCTTCGGGACTAGCGGCGAGCAGTACTTC; cdr3_aa: CASSFGTSGEQYF
j_call: TRBJ2-7; clone_size: NA; v_call: TRBV7-2; cdr3_length: 14; d_call: TRBD1; cdr3_nt: TGTGCCAGCAGCTTAAGGGGACAGGGGGTCGAGCAGTACTTC; cdr3_aa: CASSLRGQGVEQYF
j_call: TRBJ2-7; clone_size: NA; v_call: TRBV5-4; cdr3_length: 14; d_call: NA; cdr3_nt: TGTGCCAGCAGCTTCCTCGGGTTATCCTACGAGCAGTACTTC; cdr3_aa: CASSFLGLSYEQYF